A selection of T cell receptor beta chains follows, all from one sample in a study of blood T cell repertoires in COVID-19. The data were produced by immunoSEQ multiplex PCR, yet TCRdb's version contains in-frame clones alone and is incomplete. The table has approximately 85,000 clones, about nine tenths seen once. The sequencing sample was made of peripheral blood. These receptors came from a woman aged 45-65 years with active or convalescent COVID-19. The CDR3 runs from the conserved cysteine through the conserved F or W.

CDR3: CASSSQAGGSTEAFF
V: TRBV7-2
J: TRBJ1-1

CDR3: CASSQDHNSLSPLHF
V: TRBV4-2
J: TRBJ1-6

CDR3: CAKRVREETQYF
V: TRBV27
J: TRBJ2-5

CDR3: CASSQEDGGDRGLSPEAFF
V: TRBV4-3
J: TRBJ1-1

CDR3: CASSFSGLAGFNEQFF
V: TRBV7-8
J: TRBJ2-1

CDR3: CASSVGTAKGNSPLHF
V: TRBV4-1
J: TRBJ1-6

CDR3: CASSPLGAGAAYEQYF
V: TRBV11-2
J: TRBJ2-7

CDR3: CASSALAGSTDTQYF
V: TRBV9
J: TRBJ2-3

CDR3: CASSLFGTEAFF
V: TRBV5-1
J: TRBJ1-1

CDR3: CASSTGQGAGELFF
V: TRBV5-1
J: TRBJ2-2

CDR3: CASSSFTRTDTQYF
V: TRBV7-3
J: TRBJ2-3

CDR3: CASSLRQANSPLHF
V: TRBV7-9
J: TRBJ1-6

CDR3: CASSLRWRQGGNEQFF
V: TRBV7-2
J: TRBJ2-1

CDR3: CASSSGTSDSNEQYF
V: TRBV6-2/TRBV6-3
J: TRBJ2-7

CDR3: CASTSGDEQFF
V: TRBV6-5
J: TRBJ2-1

CDR3: CAITIQEGTGELFF
V: TRBV10-3
J: TRBJ2-2

CDR3: CASSLGQGKINTDTQYF
V: TRBV7-2
J: TRBJ2-3

CDR3: CASSLSGVNYEQYF
V: TRBV11-3
J: TRBJ2-7

CDR3: CASSGGGQGNQPQHF
V: TRBV2
J: TRBJ1-5

CDR3: CASSRGQGAETQYF
V: TRBV5-1
J: TRBJ2-5

CDR3: CAWSVQLEAFF
V: TRBV30
J: TRBJ1-1

CDR3: CASSKSADSLYGYTF
V: TRBV6-5
J: TRBJ1-2

CDR3: CASSPGQGRPNEKLFF
V: TRBV28
J: TRBJ1-4

CDR3: CATLGQGNYEQYF
V: TRBV10-1
J: TRBJ2-7

CDR3: CSVEGGTGVKETQYF
V: TRBV29-1
J: TRBJ2-5

CDR3: CASRLGSTDTQYF
V: TRBV3-1/TRBV3-2
J: TRBJ2-3

CDR3: CASSGGAATGNTIYF
V: TRBV27
J: TRBJ1-3

CDR3: CASTKIGSPLHF
V: TRBV28
J: TRBJ1-6

CDR3: CASSQERLVYNEQFF
V: TRBV4-3
J: TRBJ2-1

CDR3: CASSPLGVWNTEAFF
V: TRBV7-9
J: TRBJ1-1

CDR3: CASSPSTDRGYGYTF
V: TRBV7-3
J: TRBJ1-2

CDR3: CASSKSNFTDTQYF
V: TRBV21-1
J: TRBJ2-3

CDR3: CASRPGGGLTDTQYF
V: TRBV9
J: TRBJ2-3

CDR3: CASSPRGGRSTDTQYF
V: TRBV7-2
J: TRBJ2-3

CDR3: CASSYTGTPTLNEKLFF
V: TRBV7-9
J: TRBJ1-4

CDR3: CASSLRGSDGYTF
V: TRBV4-1
J: TRBJ1-2

CDR3: CASSAGGSSNQPQHF
V: TRBV2
J: TRBJ1-5

CDR3: CASSYRGSNQPQHF
V: TRBV27
J: TRBJ1-5